This TCR beta chain emerged from a study of beta chain features in type 1 diabetes. General study points: Cells expressing TCR highly could be over-represented by cDNA sequencing. Patients' naive, central memory and regulatory TCRB repertoires appeared more alike than those of healthy donors. Shorter TCRB CDR3s, moderately but significantly so, were found in Type 1 diabetes patients in all four CD4+ subsets.

This clone appeared a few times. What it recognizes is unknown. Reverse transcription of all isolated RNA meant that expressed TCRB transcripts were sequenced. Sequencing was performed with immunoSEQ multiplex PCR; in TCRdb, only in-frame clones are kept and a portion is missing. The data show 130,000 or so clones, 17% seen once. The sample was central memory CD4+ T cells from blood. This receptor was taken from a man between 18 and 29 years old with type 1 diabetes.

CDR3 in amino acids: CASSQGRINTEAFF. The CDR3 DNA follows: TGTGCCAGCAGCCAAGGGCGAATTAACACTGAAGCTTTCTTT. The rearrangement uses TRBV14 and TRBJ1-1; D is uncertain. Germline CDR1 reads SGHDN; CDR2 reads FVKESK. The CDR3 is 14 amino acids. Trimming left V 1 base short and J 2 bases short, with 8 bases between.